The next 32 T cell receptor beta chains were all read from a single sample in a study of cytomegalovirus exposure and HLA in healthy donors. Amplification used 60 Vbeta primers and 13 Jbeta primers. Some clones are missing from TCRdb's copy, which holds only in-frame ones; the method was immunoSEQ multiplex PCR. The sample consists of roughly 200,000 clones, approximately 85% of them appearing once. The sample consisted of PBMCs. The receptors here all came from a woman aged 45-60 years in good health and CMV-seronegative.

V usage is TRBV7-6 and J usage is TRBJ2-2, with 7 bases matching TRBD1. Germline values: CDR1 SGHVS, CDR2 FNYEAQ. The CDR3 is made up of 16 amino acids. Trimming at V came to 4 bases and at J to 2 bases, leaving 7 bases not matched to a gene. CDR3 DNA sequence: TGTGCCAGCAGCTCAAGGGTAGGGGGCAACACCGGGGAGCTGTTTTTT. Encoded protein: CASSSRVGGNTGELFF.

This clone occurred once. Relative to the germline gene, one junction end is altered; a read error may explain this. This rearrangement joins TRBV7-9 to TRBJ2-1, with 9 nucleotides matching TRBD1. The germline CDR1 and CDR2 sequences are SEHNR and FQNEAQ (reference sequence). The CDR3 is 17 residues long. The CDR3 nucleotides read TGTTCCAGCAGCTTAACCTCCGGGACAGGGTTCTACAATGAGCAGTTCTTC. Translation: CSSSLTSGTGFYNEQFF.

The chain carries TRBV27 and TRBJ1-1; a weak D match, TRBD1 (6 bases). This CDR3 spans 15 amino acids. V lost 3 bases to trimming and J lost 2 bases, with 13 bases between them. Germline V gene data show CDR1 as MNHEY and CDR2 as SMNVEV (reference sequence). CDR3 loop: CASSLVGGANTEAFF. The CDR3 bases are TGTGCCAGCAGTTTGGTGGGGGGGGCAAACACTGAAGCTTTCTTT.

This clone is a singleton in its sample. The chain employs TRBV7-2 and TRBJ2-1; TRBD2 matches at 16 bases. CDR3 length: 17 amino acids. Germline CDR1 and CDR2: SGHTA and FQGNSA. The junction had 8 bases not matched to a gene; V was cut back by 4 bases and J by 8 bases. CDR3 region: CASSSRGLAGGPDEQFF. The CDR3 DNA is TGTGCCAGCAGCTCCCGGGGACTAGCGGGAGGGCCCGATGAGCAGTTCTTC. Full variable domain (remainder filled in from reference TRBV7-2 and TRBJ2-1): GAGVSQSPSNKVTEKGKDVELRCDPISGHTALYWYRQSLGQGLEFLIYFQGNSAPDKSGLPSDRFSAERTGGSVSTLTIQRTQQEDSAVYLCASSSRGLAGGPDEQFFGPGTRLTVL.

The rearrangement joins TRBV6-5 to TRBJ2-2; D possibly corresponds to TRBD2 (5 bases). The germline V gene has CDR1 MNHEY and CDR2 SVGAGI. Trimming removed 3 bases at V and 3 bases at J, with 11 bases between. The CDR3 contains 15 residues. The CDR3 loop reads CASSYKRSHTGELFF. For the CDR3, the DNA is TGTGCCAGCAGTTATAAGCGGAGTCACACCGGGGAGCTGTTTTTT.

The CDR3 sequence: CASSTPLARSNNEQFF. Here the CDR3 DNA reads TGTGCCAGCAGCACGCCTTTAGCGAGGTCGAACAATGAGCAGTTCTTC. The chain joins TRBV13 to TRBJ2-1, with D perhaps matching TRBD2 (5 bases). V was pared by 5 bases and J by 5 bases, with 19 bases between. CDR1 and CDR2 from the germline V gene are PRHDT and FYEKMQ (reference sequence). The CDR3 has 16 amino acids.

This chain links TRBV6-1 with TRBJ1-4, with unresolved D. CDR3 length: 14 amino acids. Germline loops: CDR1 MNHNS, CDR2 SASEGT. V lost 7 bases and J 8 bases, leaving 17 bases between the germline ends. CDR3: CASIAGAPGEKLFF. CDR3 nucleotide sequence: TGTGCCAGCATTGCCGGAGCCCCGGGAGAAAAACTGTTTTTT.

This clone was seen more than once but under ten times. The DNA of the CDR3 is TGTGCCAGCAGCTTGGGTAGCGGGAGATCCGGGGAGACCCAGTACTTC. Amino acid sequence: CASSLGSGRSGETQYF. The rearrangement links TRBV4-2 to TRBJ2-5; TRBD2 matches at 9 bases. J lost 5 bases, V lost 5 bases, and 12 bases had no gene match. The CDR3 loop spans 16 amino acids. Germline V gives CDR1 LGHNA, CDR2 YNFKEQ.

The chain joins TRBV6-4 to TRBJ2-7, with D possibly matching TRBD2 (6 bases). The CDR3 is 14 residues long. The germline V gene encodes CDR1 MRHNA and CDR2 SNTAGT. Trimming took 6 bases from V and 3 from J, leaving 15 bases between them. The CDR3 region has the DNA TGTGCCAGCAGCCCCGGGGGACGGATCTACGAGCAGTACTTC. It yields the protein CASSPGGRIYEQYF.

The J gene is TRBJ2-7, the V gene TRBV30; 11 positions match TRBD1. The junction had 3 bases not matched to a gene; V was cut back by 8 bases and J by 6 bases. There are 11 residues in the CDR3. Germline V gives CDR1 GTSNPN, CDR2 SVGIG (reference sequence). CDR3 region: CAGGQGGEQYF. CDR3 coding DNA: TGTGCCGGGGGACAGGGGGGCGAGCAGTACTTC.

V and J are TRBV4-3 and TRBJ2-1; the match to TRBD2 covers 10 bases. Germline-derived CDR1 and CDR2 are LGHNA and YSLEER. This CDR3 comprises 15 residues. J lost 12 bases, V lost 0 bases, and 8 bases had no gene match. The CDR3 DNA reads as TGCGCCAGCAGCCAAGATTGGCTAGCGGGAGTTGCGCAGTTCTTC. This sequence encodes CASSQDWLAGVAQFF.

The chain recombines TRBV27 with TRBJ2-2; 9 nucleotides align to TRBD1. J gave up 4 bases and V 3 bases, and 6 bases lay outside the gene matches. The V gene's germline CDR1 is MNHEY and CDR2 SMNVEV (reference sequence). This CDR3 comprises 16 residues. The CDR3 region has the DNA TGTGCCAGCAGTTTGGGGACAGGGCTGGTCACCGGGGAGCTGTTTTTT. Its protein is CASSLGTGLVTGELFF.

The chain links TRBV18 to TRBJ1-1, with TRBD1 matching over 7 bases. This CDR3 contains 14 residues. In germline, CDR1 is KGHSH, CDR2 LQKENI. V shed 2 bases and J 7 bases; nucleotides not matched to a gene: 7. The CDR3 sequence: CASSPRQGQSEAFF. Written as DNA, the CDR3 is TGTGCCAGCTCACCAAGACAGGGACAGAGTGAAGCTTTCTTT.

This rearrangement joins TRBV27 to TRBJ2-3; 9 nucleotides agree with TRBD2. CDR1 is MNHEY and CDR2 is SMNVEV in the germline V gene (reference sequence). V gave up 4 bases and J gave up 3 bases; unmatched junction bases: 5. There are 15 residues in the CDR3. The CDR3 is CASSSSSGSTDTQYF. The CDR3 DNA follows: TGTGCCAGCAGTTCGAGTAGCGGGAGTACAGATACGCAGTATTTT.

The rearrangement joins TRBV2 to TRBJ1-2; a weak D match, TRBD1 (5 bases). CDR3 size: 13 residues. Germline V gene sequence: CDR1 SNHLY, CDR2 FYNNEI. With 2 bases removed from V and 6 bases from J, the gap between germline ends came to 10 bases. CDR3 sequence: CASSENRGDGYTF. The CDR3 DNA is TGTGCCAGCAGTGAAAATCGGGGGGATGGCTACACCTTC.

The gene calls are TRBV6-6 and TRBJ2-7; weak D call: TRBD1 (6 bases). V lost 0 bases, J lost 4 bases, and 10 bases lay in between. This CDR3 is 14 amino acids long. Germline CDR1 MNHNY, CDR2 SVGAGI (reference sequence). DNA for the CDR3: TGTGCCAGCAGTTACTCCCAGGGGTCATACGAGCAGTACTTC. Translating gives CASSYSQGSYEQYF.

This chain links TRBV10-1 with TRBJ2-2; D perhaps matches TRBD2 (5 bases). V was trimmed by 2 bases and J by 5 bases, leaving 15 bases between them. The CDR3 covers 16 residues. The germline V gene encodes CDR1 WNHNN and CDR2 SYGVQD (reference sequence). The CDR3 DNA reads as TGCGCCAGCAGTGAGCCGGGCGGGCCGAGGACCGGGGAGCTGTTTTTT. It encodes CASSEPGGPRTGELFF.

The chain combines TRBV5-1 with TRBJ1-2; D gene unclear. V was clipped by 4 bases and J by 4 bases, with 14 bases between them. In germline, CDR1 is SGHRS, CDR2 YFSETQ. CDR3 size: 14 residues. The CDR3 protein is CASSPSTGIYGYTF. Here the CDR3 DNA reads TGCGCCAGCAGCCCAAGTACGGGAATCTATGGCTACACCTTC.

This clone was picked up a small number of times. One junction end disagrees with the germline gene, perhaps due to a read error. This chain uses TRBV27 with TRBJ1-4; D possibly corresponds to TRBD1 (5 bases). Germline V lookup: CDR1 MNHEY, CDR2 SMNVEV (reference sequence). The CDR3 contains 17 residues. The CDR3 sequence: CASSSMRTYLGGSRLSF. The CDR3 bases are TGTGCCAGCAGTTCTATGCGGACGTACCTGGGGGGGTCCCGGTTGTCTTTT.

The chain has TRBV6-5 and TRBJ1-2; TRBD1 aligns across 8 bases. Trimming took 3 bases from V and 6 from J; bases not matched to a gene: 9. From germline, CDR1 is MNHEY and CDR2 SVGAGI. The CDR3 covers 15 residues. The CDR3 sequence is CASSYSGGAVDGYTF. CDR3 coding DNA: TGTGCCAGCAGTTATTCAGGGGGCGCAGTGGATGGCTACACCTTC.

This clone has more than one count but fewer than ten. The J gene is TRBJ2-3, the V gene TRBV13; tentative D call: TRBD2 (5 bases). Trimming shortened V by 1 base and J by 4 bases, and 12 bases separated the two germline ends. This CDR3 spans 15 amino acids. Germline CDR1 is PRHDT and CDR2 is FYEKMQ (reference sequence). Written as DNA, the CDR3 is TGTGCCAGCAGCTTAGACGGGAAACCGGCAGATACGCAGTATTTT. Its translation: CASSLDGKPADTQYF. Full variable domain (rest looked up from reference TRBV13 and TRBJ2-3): AAGVIQSPRHLIKEKRETATLKCYPIPRHDTVYWYQQGPGQDPQFLISFYEKMQSDKGSIPDRFSAQQFSDYHSELNMSSLELGDSALYFCASSLDGKPADTQYFGPGTRLTVL.

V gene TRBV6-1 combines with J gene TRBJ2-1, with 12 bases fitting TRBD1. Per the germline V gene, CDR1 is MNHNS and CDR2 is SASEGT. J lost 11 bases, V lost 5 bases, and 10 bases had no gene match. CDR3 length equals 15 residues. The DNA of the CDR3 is TGTGCCAGCAGTCCTACCCCGGGACAGGGGGCCCAGCAGTTCTTC. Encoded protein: CASSPTPGQGAQQFF.

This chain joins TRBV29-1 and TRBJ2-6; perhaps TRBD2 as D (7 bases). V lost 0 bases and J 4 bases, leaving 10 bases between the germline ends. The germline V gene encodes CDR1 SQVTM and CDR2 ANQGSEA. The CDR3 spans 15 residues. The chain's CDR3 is CSVEDRGGGANVLTF. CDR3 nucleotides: TGCAGCGTTGAAGATAGGGGGGGAGGGGCCAACGTCCTGACTTTC.

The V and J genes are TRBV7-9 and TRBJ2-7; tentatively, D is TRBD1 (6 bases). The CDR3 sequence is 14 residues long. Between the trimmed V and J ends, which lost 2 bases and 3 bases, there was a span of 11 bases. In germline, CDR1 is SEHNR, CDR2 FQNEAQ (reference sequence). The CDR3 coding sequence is TGTGCCAGCAGCTTACAGGGGATGAACTACGAGCAGTACTTC. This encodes CASSLQGMNYEQYF. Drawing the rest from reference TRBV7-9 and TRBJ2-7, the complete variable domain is DTGVSQNPRHKITKRGQNVTFRCDPISEHNRLYWYRQTLGQGPEFLTYFQNEAQLEKSRLLSDRFSAERPKGSFSTLEIQRTEQGDSAMYLCASSLQGMNYEQYFGPGTRLTVT.

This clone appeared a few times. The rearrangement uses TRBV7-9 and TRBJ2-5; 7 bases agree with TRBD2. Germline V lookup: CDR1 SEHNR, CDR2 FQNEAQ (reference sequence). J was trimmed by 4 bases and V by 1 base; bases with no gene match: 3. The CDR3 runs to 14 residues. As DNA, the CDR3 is TGTGCCAGCAGCTTAGTGTCGGGAGGAGAGACCCAGTACTTC. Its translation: CASSLVSGGETQYF.

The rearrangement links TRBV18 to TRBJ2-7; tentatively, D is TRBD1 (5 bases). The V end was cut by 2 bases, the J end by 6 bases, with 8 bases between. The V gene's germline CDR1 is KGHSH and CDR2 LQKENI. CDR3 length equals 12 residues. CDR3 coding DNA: TGTGCCAGCTCACCAGGGGCGAGCGAGCAGTACTTC. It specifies CASSPGASEQYF.

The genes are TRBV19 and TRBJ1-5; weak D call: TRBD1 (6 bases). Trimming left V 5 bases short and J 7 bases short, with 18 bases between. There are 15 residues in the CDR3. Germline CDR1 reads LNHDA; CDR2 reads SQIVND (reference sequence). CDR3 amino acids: CASSVRSQGSQPQHF. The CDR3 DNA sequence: TGTGCCAGTAGTGTGCGATCACAGGGAAGCCAGCCCCAGCATTTT.

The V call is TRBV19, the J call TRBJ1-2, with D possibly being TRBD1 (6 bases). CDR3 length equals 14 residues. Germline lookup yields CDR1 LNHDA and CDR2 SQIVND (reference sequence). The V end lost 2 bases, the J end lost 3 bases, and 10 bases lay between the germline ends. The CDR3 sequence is CASSITAGDYGYTF. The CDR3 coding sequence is TGTGCCAGTAGTATAACCGCAGGGGACTATGGCTACACCTTC. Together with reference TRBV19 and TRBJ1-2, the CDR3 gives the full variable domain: DGGITQSPKYLFRKEGQNVTLSCEQNLNHDAMYWYRQDPGQGLRLIYYSQIVNDFQKGDIAEGYSVSREKKESFPLTVTSAQKNPTAFYLCASSITAGDYGYTFGSGTRLTVV.

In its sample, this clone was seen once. DNA of the CDR3: TGTGCCAGCAGCTGGACTAGCGGGAAGTCGGATACGCAGTATTTT. Protein sequence: CASSWTSGKSDTQYF. The V gene is TRBV7-3, the J gene TRBJ2-3, with TRBD2 identical over 12 bases. Germline CDR1 SGHTA, CDR2 FQGTGA. V lost 4 bases and J lost 6; bases outside the gene matches: 5. The CDR3 consists of 15 residues.

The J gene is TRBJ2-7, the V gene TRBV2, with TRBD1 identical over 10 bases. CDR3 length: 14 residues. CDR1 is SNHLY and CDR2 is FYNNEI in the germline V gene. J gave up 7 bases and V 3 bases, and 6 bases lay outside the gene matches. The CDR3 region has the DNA TGTGCCAGCAGTGATGGGACAGGGGCGGGAGAGCAGTACTTC. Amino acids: CASSDGTGAGEQYF. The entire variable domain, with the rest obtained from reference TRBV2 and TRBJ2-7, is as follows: EPEVTQTPSHQVTQMGQEVILRCVPISNHLYFYWYRQILGQKVEFLVSFYNNEISEKSEIFDDQFSVERPDGSNFTLKIRSTKLEDSAMYFCASSDGTGAGEQYFGPGTRLTVT.

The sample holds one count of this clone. The chain's CDR3 is CASSQERDKGLYEQYF. Here the CDR3 DNA reads TGCGCCAGCAGCCAAGAACGGGACAAGGGTCTCTACGAGCAGTACTTC. J is TRBJ2-7 and V is TRBV4-3; TRBD1 might be the D (6 bases). The length of the CDR3 is 16 residues. V was trimmed by 0 bases and J by 3 bases, leaving 15 bases between them. From germline, CDR1 is LGHNA and CDR2 YSLEER.

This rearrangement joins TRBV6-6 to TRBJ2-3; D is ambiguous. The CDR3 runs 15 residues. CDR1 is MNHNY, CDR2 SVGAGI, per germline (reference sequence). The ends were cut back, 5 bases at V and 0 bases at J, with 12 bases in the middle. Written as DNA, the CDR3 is TGTGCCAGCAGTCTTAGAGTTACTAGCACAGATACGCAGTATTTT. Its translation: CASSLRVTSTDTQYF.